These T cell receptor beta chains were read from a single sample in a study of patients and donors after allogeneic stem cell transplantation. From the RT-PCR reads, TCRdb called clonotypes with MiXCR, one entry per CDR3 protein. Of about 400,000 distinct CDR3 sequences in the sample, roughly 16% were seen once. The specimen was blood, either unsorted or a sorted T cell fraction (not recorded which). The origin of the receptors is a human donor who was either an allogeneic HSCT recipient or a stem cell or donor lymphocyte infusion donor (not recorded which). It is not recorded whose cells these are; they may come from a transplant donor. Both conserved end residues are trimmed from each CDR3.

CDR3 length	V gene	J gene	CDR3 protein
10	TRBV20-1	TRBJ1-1	SASRTVHEAF
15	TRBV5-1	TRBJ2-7	ASSRGLAGGLPYEQY
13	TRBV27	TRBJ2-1	ASSPRPSWGFEQF
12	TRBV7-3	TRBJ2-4	ANAAGYQKNIQY
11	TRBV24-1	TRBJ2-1	ATRGTKRVEQF
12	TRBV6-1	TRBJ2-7	ASREAGGPGEQY
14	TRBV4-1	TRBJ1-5	ASSQPQGVGNQPQH
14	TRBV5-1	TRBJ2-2	ASSAETIANTGELF
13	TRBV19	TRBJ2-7	ASQAGASGSYEQY
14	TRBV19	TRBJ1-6	ASSMVSSSYNSPLH
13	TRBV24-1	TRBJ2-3	ATSDSRGFGDTQY
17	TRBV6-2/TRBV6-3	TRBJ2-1	ASRTYGAREGGSYNEQF
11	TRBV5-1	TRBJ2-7	ASSVGGRGEQY
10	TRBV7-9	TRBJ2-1	ASTKDAIEQF
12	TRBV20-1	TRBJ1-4	SARDRTAHEKLF
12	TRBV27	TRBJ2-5	ASSFVNKGETQY
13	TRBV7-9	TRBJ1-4	ASSSRTGANEKLF
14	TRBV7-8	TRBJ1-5	ASSLIRGPSNQPQH
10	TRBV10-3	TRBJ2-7	AISGQGNEQY
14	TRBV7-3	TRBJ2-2	ASSSLAGDRPGELF
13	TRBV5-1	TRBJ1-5	ASSAQGEKGQPQH
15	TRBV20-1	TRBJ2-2	SASGVAGEEGTGELF
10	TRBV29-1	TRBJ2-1	SVWEEINEQF
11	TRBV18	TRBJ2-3	ASSPRGTDTQY
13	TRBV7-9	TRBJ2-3	ASSRLGSSTDTQY
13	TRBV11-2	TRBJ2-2	ASSLAGVFSGELF
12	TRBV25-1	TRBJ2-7	ASSGDGSSYEQY
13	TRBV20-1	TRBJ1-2	SALGEQGFVYGYT
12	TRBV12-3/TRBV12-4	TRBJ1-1	ASSRDRAGTEAF
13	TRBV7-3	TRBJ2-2	ASSLTTRNTGELF
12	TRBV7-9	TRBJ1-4	ASSVDRTNEKLF